Each of the 26 T cell receptor beta chains below was sequenced from the same sample in a study of regulatory T cells in long-lasting Graves disease. Time point denoted: newly diagnosed GD, antithyroid drugs for less than 3 months. Researchers made the TCR library from RNA that was extracted from PBMCs. According to the study, TCR beta libraries were built with iRepertoire HTBI primers and CDR3-region Arm-PCR. TCRdb re-derived calls from the multiplex PCR reads in MiXCR, one entry per CDR3 protein. The sample has over 350,000 distinct CDR3 sequences, 14% seen once. These data also featured in a second study, about T cells in Graves' hyperthyroidism and ophthalmopathy.

Sequenced here: peripheral blood mononuclear cells (PBMCs), sampled at new diagnosis, from a patient treated with antithyroid drugs. The source is a woman aged 50 to 60 with Graves disease.

This clonotype was counted between two and nine times. The chain couples TRBV28 to TRBJ1-3; a possible D gene is TRBD1 (6 bases). This CDR3 spans 15 amino acids. Germline V CDR1 and CDR2: MDHEN, SYDVKM. V lost 3 bases and J lost 6, with 15 bases in between. CDR3 sequence reads: CASSLIRTEKNTIYF. The CDR3, as DNA: TGTGCCAGCAGTTTGATTAGGACAGAAAAAAACACCATATATTTT.

Concerning this clonotype itself: A much larger clone lies one base from this, so it may be a read error. V is TRBV5-1 and J is TRBJ2-1, with 15 bases aligning to TRBD2. Per the germline V gene, CDR1 is SGHRS and CDR2 is YFSETQ. The CDR3 covers 19 residues. The CDR3 DNA sequence: TGCGCCAGCAGCGCGCGTCCCGGGACTAGCGGGAGGACCTACAATGGGCAGTTCTTC. Translating gives CASSARPGTSGRTYNGQFF.

The chain carries TRBV11-3 and TRBJ2-7, with 14 bases identical to TRBD2. The CDR3 totals 20 residues. The junction had 10 bases not matched to a gene; V was cut back by 0 bases and J by 0 bases. Germline values: CDR1 SGHNT, CDR2 YENEEA. CDR3 in DNA: TGTGCCAGCAGCTTAGATACCCCCGGGACTAGCGGGGGCAGCTCCTACGAGCAGTACTTC. As protein: CASSLDTPGTSGGSSYEQYF.

V gene TRBV13 combines with J gene TRBJ2-7, with 11 bases matching TRBD1. Germline V CDR1 and CDR2: PRHDT, FYEKMQ (reference sequence). CDR3 length equals 15 residues. The trim removed 5 bases at V and 0 bases at J, leaving 3 bases unmatched. The CDR3 bases are TGTGCCAGCAGCGATGGACAGGGGGCCTCCTACGAGCAGTACTTC. Translated: CASSDGQGASYEQYF.

This clonotype was recorded at least ten times. J is TRBJ2-7 and V is TRBV20-1; 10 positions agree with TRBD2. V was clipped by 0 bases and J by 4 bases; unmatched bases: 15. The CDR3 has 18 residues. In germline, CDR1 is DFQATT, CDR2 SNEGSKA (reference sequence). CDR3 in DNA: TGCAGTGCTAGAGATCGGGGAGAAGGAGCGGGAGGGCCTTACGAGCAGTACTTC. Translation gives CSARDRGEGAGGPYEQYF.

This clonotype came up a few times. This chain links TRBV25-1 with TRBJ2-4, with D tentatively TRBD1 or TRBD2 (5 bases each). The V and J ends lost 2 bases and 5 bases respectively, with 16 bases between them. CDR1 and CDR2 from the germline V gene are MGHDK and SYGVNS. CDR3 length equals 16 residues. CDR3 sequence: CASSEPDRGVENIQYF. The CDR3 coding sequence is TGTGCCAGCAGTGAACCCGACAGAGGGGTTGAAAACATTCAGTACTTC.

This clonotype was counted ten times or more. The V and J genes are TRBV7-3 and TRBJ1-2; unclear D gene. The CDR3 length is 14 residues. Germline CDR1 and CDR2: SGHTA and FQGTGA. V lost 0 bases and J 3 bases, leaving 8 bases between the germline ends. CDR3 amino acids: CASSLTGTDYGYTF. The CDR3 DNA sequence: TGTGCCAGCAGCTTAACGGGCACTGACTATGGCTACACCTTC.

As concerns this clonotype: A much larger clone differs from this one at a single base, so this may be a read error. J is TRBJ1-5 and V is TRBV27; tentatively, D is TRBD1 (5 bases). V lost 5 bases and J lost 7, with 18 bases in between. CDR1 MNHEY and CDR2 SMNVEV come from the germline V gene (reference sequence). CDR3 length: 15 amino acids. CDR3 region: CASSESVRGVQPQHF. The CDR3 coding sequence is TGTGCCAGCAGTGAGTCCGTCCGGGGGGTGCAGCCCCAGCATTTT.

In its sample, this clonotype was seen a few times. V and J are TRBV29-1 and TRBJ2-1; the D gene is possibly TRBD2 (6 bases). The CDR3 runs to 12 residues. V lost 4 bases and J lost 5, with 9 bases in between. Germline V lookup: CDR1 SQVTM, CDR2 ANQGSEA. CDR3 nucleotide sequence: TGCAGCGTTGTATTAGCGGACAATGAGCAGTTCTTC. This encodes CSVVLADNEQFF.

This clonotype has ten or more counts. V and J are TRBV5-1 and TRBJ2-1; the D gene is possibly TRBD2 (6 bases). The CDR3 covers 15 residues. CDR1 and CDR2 (germline): SGHRS, YFSETQ. The V end was cut by 3 bases, the J end by 5 bases, with 15 bases between. The CDR3: CASSSVGGQHNEQFF. The CDR3 bases are TGCGCCAGCAGCTCGGTGGGAGGCCAACACAATGAGCAGTTCTTC.

On this clonotype itself: The junction does not match germline at one end; this may be a read error. The chain links TRBV6-9 to TRBJ2-5; D unclear. Per germline, CDR1 MNHGY and CDR2 SVAAGI. This CDR3 is built from 15 residues. This CDR3 is CASGYLSGLGETQYF. The CDR3 DNA is TGTGCCAGCGGTTATTTATCCGGGTTGGGGGAGACCCAGTACTTC.

In its sample, this clonotype was seen many times. V usage is TRBV6-5 and J usage is TRBJ2-7, with unresolved D. Deletions cut 3 bases from V and 7 bases from J, with 16 bases between. The CDR3 loop spans 14 amino acids. CDR1 is MNHEY and CDR2 is SVGAGI in the germline V gene. The CDR3 nucleotides read TGTGCCAGCAGTTATAACCCCACAGTTGGGGAGCAGTACTTC. It is translated as CASSYNPTVGEQYF.

This clonotype was seen repeatedly, ten times or more. The chain carries TRBV11-1 and TRBJ2-1; TRBD2 might be the D (6 bases). CDR3 length equals 14 residues. Trimming pared 3 bases from V and 13 bases from J, leaving 19 bases between. The germline gives CDR1 SGHAT, CDR2 FQDESV (reference sequence). CDR3 DNA: TGTGCCAGCAGCTTGAGGCGGATGGGGACTTCCCAGTTCTTC. The encoded protein is CASSLRRMGTSQFF.

In this sample, this clonotype turned up many times. The CDR3 spells CASSCSGYFLYNEQFF. The CDR3 region has the DNA TGTGCCAGCAGCTGTAGCGGGTACTTTCTGTACAATGAGCAGTTCTTC. V is TRBV28 and J is TRBJ2-1; 7 nucleotides line up with TRBD2. The CDR3 contains 16 residues. V shed 6 bases and J 4 bases; nucleotides not matched to a gene: 12. Germline CDR1 MDHEN, CDR2 SYDVKM.

This clonotype was recorded at least ten times. The rearrangement joins TRBV6-1 to TRBJ1-4; D gene unclear. Trimming pared 7 bases from V and 8 bases from J, leaving 20 bases between. CDR1 MNHNS and CDR2 SASEGT come from the germline V gene. This CDR3 contains 15 residues. The CDR3 protein is CASTKSSTNGEKLFF. The CDR3, as DNA: TGTGCCAGCACCAAATCAAGTACCAACGGGGAAAAACTGTTTTTT.

This clonotype was seen a handful of times. DNA for the CDR3: TGTGCCAGCCTTATGAGAGCGGGGACTGAAGCTTTCTTT. It specifies CASLMRAGTEAFF. The chain uses TRBV19 and TRBJ1-1; no clear D. The CDR3 length is 13 residues. The ends were cut back, 9 bases at V and 5 bases at J, with 16 bases in the middle. Germline lookup yields CDR1 LNHDA and CDR2 SQIVND (reference sequence).

There are many counts of this clonotype. The chain employs TRBV5-6 and TRBJ2-7, with TRBD1 matching 9 bases. V shed 4 bases and J 3 bases; nucleotides not matched to a gene: 8. CDR3 length: 15 residues. Germline V gives CDR1 SGHDT, CDR2 YYEEEE. The CDR3 bases are TGTGCCAGCAGCGACACCGGGACAGGGAACTACGAGCAGTACTTC. It codes for CASSDTGTGNYEQYF. Based on the CDR3 plus reference TRBV5-6 and TRBJ2-7, the full variable domain is DAGVTQSPTHLIKTRGQQVTLRCSPKSGHDTVSWYQQALGQGPQFIFQYYEEEERQRGNFPDRFSGHQFPNYSSELNVNALLLGDSALYLCASSDTGTGNYEQYFGPGTRLTVT.

This clonotype was recorded at least ten times. The chain combines TRBV6-1 with TRBJ1-1, with D maybe TRBD1 (6 bases). CDR1 and CDR2 (germline): MNHNS, SASEGT. The V end was cut by 6 bases, the J end by 1 base, with 12 bases between. The CDR3 contains 14 residues. The DNA for the CDR3 is TGTGCCAGCAGGTATGGACAGCCGAACACTGAAGCTTTCTTT. Residues: CASRYGQPNTEAFF.

In its sample, this clonotype was seen a few times. CDR3 residues: CASRPGTGLMNTEAFF. The CDR3 bases are TGTGCCAGCAGGCCCGGGACGGGGCTAATGAACACTGAAGCTTTCTTT. This chain connects TRBV27 to TRBJ1-1; a possible D gene is TRBD1 (5 bases). V was shortened by 6 bases and J by 0 bases, with 17 bases between the two germline ends. Germline V gene lookup returns CDR1 MNHEY and CDR2 SMNVEV (reference sequence). The CDR3 length is 16 residues.

This clonotype was seen many times. The chain combines TRBV28 with TRBJ2-6, with 12 bases fitting TRBD2. Germline V gene data show CDR1 as MDHEN and CDR2 as SYDVKM. V lost 1 base and J lost 2; bases outside the gene matches: 18. The CDR3 loop spans 23 amino acids. DNA of the CDR3: TGTGCCAGCAGTTTATCTTTCCCGCTAGCGGGAGGGTTTGTGGCGACTGGGGCCAACGTCCTGACTTTC. Residues: CASSLSFPLAGGFVATGANVLTF.

At least ten counts were recorded for this clonotype. This sequence joins TRBV12-3 or TRBV12-4 and TRBJ2-5; 8 positions agree with TRBD2. J gave up 1 base and V 1 base, and 5 bases lay outside the gene matches. The CDR3 length is 16 residues. Here the CDR3 DNA reads TGTGCCAGCAGTTTAGGAGCGGGAGCGTCCCAAGAGACCCAGTACTTC. This sequence encodes CASSLGAGASQETQYF.

V gene TRBV5-6 combines with J gene TRBJ2-7; 7 bases are shared with TRBD2. Gene TRBJ2-3 matches the end of the DNA better, so the J call may be wrong. Germline-derived CDR1 and CDR2 are SGHDT and YYEEEE. The CDR3 totals 16 residues. CDR3 protein: CASSHPWAGAGDTQYF. DNA of the CDR3: TGTGCCAGCAGCCACCCGTGGGCGGGAGCGGGAGATACGCAGTATTTT.

This clonotype was counted at least ten times. The genes are TRBV30 and TRBJ1-1; 7 bases match TRBD1. Germline V CDR1 and CDR2: GTSNPN, SVGIG (reference sequence). V lost 2 bases, J lost 3 bases, and 3 bases stayed unmatched. The CDR3 has 13 amino acids. As DNA, the CDR3 is TGTGCCTGGAGTCCAACAGGGGACACTGAAGCTTTCTTT. Encoded protein: CAWSPTGDTEAFF.

This clonotype showed up just a few times. The V call is TRBV10-3, the J call TRBJ1-2, with D hard to call. This CDR3 contains 14 residues. Germline loops: CDR1 ENHRY, CDR2 SYGVKD. The ends were cut back, 0 bases at V and 6 bases at J, with 11 bases in the middle. CDR3: CAISESTGVDGYTF. The CDR3 DNA reads TGTGCCATCAGTGAGTCGACCGGGGTGGATGGCTACACCTTC.

This chain links TRBV24-1 with TRBJ2-2, with unresolved D. The V end was cut by 4 bases, the J end by 4 bases, with 12 bases between. The CDR3 contains 15 residues. Germline V gene sequence: CDR1 KGHDR, CDR2 SFDVKD. The DNA for the CDR3 is TGTGCCACCAGTGAAGCCGGGCCGGGCACCGGGGAGCTGTTTTTT. Translating gives CATSEAGPGTGELFF.

This clonotype has a single count. A read error may be the cause here, since a much bigger clone is one base away. The chain recombines TRBV2 with TRBJ2-2; D not certain. The CDR3 is made up of 12 amino acids. V lost 4 bases and J 4 bases, leaving 4 bases between the germline ends. Looked up from germline, CDR1 is SNHLY and CDR2 is FYNNEI. The DNA of the CDR3 is TGTGCCAGCAGTGTGGCCACCGGGGAGCTGTTTTTT. It yields the protein CASSVATGELFF.